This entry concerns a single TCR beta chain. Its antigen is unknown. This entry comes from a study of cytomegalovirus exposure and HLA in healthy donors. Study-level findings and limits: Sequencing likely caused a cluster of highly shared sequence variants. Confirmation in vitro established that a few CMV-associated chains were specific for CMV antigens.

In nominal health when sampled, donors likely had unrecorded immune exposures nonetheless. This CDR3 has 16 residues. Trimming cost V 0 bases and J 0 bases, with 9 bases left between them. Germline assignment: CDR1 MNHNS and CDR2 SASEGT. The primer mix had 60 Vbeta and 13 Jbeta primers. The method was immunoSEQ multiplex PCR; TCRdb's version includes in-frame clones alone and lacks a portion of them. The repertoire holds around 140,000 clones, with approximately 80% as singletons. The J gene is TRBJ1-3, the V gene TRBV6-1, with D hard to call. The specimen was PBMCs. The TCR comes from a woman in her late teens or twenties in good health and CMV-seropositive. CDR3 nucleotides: TGTGCCAGCAGTGAAGCGAACACGTACTCTGGAAACACCATATATTTT. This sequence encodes CASSEANTYSGNTIYF.